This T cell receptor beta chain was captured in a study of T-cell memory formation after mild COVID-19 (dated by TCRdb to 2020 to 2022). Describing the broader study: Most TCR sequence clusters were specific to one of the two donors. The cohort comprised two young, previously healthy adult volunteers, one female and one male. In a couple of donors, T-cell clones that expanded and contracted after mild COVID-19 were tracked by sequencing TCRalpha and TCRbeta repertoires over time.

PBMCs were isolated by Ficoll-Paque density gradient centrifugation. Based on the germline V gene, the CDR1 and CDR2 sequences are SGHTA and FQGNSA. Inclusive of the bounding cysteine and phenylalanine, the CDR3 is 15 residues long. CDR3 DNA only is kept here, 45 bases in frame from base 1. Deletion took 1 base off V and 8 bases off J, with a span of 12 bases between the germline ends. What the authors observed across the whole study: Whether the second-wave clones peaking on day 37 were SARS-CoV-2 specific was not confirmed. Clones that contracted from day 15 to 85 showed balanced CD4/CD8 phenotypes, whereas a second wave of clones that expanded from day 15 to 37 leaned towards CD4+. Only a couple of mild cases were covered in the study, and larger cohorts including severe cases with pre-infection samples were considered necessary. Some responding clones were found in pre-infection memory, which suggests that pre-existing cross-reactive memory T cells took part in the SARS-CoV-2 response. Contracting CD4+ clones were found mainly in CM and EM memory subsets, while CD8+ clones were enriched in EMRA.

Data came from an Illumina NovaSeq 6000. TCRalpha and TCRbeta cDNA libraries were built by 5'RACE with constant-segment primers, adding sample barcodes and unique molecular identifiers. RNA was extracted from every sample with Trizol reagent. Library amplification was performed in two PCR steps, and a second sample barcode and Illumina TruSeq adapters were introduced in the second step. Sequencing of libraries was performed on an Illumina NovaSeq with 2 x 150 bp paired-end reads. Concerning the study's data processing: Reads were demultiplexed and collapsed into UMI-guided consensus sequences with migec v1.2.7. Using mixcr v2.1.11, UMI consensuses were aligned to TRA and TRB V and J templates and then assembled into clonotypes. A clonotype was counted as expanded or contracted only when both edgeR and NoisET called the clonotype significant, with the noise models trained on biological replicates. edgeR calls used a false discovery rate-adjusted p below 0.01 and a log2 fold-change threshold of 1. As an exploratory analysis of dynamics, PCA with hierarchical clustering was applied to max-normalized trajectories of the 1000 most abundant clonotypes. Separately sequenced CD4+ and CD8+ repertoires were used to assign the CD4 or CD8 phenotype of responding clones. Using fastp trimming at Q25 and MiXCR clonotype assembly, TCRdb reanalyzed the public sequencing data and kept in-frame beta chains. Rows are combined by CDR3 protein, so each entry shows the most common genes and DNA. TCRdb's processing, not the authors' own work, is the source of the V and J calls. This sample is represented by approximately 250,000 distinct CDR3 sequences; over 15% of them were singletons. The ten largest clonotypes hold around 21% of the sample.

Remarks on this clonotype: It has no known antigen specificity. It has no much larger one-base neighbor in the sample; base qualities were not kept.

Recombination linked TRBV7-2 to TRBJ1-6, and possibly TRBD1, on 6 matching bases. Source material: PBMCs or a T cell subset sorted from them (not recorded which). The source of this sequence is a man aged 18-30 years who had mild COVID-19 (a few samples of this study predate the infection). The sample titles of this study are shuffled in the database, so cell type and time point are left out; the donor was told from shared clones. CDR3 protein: CASSLVGAGDSPLHF. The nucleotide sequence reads TGTGCCAGCAGCTTAGTGGGGGCAGGGGATTCACCCCTCCACTTT.